The 3 T cell receptor beta chains presented below share a single source sample, sequenced in a study of tissue T cells after allogeneic stem cell transplantation. Data came from immunoSEQ multiplex PCR; TCRdb stores just in-frame clones and leaves some out. The sample holds about 48,000 clones, about 73% seen once. Sequencing was performed on sorted cells pooled from one or two spleens. The receptors were sampled from a pool of C57BL/6 mice in good health.

About this clone: Here the gene names and germline are mouse. The CDR3 sequence: CAWSRTGDNSDYTF. The part of the CDR3 DNA that was read is TGTGCCTGGAGTAGGACAGGGGATAACTCCGACTACACC. The chain has TRBV31 and TRBJ1-2; TRBD1 matches 9 bases. Read coverage stops 1 residue before the CDR3 terminus; the germline J gene supplies the remainder. The length of the CDR3 is 14 residues. J was trimmed by 2 bases and V by 2 bases; bases with no gene match: 3. CDR1 is GKSSPN and CDR2 is SITVG in the germline V gene. The complete variable domain, with remaining parts taken from reference TRBV31 and TRBJ1-2, reads AQTIHQWPVAEIKAVGSPLSLGCTIKGKSSPNLYWYWQATGGTLQQLFYSITVGQVESVVQLNLSASRPKDDQFILSTEKLLLSHSGFYLCAWSRTGDNSDYTFGSGTRLLVI.

As to this clone: The germline and genes are mouse ones. The observed sequence ends 1 residue before the CDR3 terminus, with the missing tail filled in from the germline J gene. This chain joins TRBV29 and TRBJ2-2; D may correspond to TRBD1 or TRBD2 (5 bases each). The length of the CDR3 is 14 residues. Trimming pared 4 bases from V and 0 bases from J, leaving 6 bases between. The V gene's germline CDR1 is MSHET and CDR2 SYDVDS. The CDR3 DNA, read in part, is TGTGCTAGCAGTTCGGGGGCAAACACCGGGCAGCTCTAC. This translates into CASSSGANTGQLY. The whole CDR3 protein reads CASSSGANTGQLYF.

Remarks on this clone: Gene names and germline match the mouse. Read coverage stops 1 residue before the CDR3 terminus; the germline J gene supplies the remainder. This chain links TRBV19 with TRBJ2-1, with D maybe TRBD2 (6 bases). The length of the CDR3 is 16 residues. The germline gives CDR1 FNHDT, CDR2 SITEND (reference sequence). Trimming pared 4 bases from V and 0 bases from J, leaving 14 bases between. CDR3 loop: CASSPPGAYNYAEQFF. The sequenced CDR3 bases are TGTGCCAGCAGTCCCCCTGGGGCTTATAACTATGCTGAGCAGTTC.